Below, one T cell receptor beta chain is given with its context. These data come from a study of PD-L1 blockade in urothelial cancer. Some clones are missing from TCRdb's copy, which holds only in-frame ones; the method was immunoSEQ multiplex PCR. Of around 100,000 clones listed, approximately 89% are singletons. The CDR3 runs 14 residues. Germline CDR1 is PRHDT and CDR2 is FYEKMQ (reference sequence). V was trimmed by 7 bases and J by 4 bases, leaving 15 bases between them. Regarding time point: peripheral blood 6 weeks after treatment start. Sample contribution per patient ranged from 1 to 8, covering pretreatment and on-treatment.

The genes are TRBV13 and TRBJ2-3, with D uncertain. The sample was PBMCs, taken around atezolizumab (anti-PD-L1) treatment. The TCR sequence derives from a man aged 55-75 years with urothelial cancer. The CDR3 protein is CASKSGEAADTQYF. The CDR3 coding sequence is TGTGCCAGCAAAAGTGGAGAAGCTGCAGATACGCAGTATTTT.